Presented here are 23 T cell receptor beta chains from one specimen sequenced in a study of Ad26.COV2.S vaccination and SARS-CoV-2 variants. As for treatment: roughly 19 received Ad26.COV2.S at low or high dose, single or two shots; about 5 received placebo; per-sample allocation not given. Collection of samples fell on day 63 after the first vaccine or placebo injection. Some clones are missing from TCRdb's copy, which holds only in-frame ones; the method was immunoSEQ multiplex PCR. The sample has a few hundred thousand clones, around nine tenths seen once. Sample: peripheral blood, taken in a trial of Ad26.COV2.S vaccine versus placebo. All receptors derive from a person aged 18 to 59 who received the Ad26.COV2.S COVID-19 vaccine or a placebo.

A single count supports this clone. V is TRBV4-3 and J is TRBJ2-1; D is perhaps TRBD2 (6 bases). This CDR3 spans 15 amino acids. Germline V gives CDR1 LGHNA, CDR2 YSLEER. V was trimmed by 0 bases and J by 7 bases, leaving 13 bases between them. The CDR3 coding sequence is TGCGCCAGCAGCCAAGATCAACTAGCTGGGAATGAGCAGTTCTTC. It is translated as CASSQDQLAGNEQFF.

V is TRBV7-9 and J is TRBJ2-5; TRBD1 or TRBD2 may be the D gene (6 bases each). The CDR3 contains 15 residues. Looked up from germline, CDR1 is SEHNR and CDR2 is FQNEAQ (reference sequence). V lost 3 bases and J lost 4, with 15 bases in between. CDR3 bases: TGTGCCAGCAGCTTTGTGGAGGGGGGCGGAGAGACCCAGTACTTC. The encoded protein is CASSFVEGGGETQYF.

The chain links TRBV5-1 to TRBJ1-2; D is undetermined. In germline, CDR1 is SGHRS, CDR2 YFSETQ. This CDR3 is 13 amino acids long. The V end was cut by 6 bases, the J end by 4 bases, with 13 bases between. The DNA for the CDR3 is TGCGCCAGCAAGCCCGGGTCGATCTATGGCTACACCTTC. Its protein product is CASKPGSIYGYTF. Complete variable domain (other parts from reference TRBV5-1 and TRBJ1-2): KAGVTQTPRYLIKTRGQQVTLSCSPISGHRSVSWYQQTPGQGLQFLFEYFSETQRNKGNFPGRFSGRQFSNSRSEMNVSTLELGDSALYLCASKPGSIYGYTFGSGTRLTVV.

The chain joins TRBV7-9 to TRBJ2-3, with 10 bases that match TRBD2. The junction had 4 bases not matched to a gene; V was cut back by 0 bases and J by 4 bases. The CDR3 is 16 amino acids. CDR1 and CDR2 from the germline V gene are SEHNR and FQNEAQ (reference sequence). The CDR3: CASSLAASGGPDTQYF. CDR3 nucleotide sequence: TGTGCCAGCAGCTTAGCGGCTAGCGGGGGCCCAGATACGCAGTATTTT. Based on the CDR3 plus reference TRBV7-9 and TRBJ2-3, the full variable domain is DTGVSQNPRHKITKRGQNVTFRCDPISEHNRLYWYRQTLGQGPEFLTYFQNEAQLEKSRLLSDRFSAERPKGSFSTLEIQRTEQGDSAMYLCASSLAASGGPDTQYFGPGTRLTVL.

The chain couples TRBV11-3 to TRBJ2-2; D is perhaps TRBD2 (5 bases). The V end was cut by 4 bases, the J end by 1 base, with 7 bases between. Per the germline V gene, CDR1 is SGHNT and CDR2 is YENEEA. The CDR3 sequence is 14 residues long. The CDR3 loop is CASSSGRNTGELFF. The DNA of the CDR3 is TGTGCCAGCAGCTCGGGGAGGAACACCGGGGAGCTGTTTTTT.

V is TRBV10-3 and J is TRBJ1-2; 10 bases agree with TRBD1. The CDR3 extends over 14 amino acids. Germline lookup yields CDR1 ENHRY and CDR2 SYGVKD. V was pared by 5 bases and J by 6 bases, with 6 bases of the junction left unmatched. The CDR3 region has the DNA TGTGCCATCAGTCCGGGACAGGGGAGAAATGGCTACACCTTC. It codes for CAISPGQGRNGYTF.

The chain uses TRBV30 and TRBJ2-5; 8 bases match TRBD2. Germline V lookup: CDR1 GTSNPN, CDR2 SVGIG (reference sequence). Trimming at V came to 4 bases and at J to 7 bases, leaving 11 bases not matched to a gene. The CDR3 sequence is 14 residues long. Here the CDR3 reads CAWNQHRGGGTQYF. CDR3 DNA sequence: TGTGCCTGGAACCAACATCGGGGGGGCGGGACCCAGTACTTC.

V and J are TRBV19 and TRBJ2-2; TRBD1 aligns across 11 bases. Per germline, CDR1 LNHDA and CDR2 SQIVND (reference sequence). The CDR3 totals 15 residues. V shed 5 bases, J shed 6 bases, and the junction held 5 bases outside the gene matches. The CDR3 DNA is TGTGCCAGTAGTCAAGGGACAGGGGGTGCCGGGGAGCTGTTTTTT. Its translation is CASSQGTGGAGELFF. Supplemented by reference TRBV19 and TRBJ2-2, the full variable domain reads DGGITQSPKYLFRKEGQNVTLSCEQNLNHDAMYWYRQDPGQGLRLIYYSQIVNDFQKGDIAEGYSVSREKKESFPLTVTSAQKNPTAFYLCASSQGTGGAGELFFGEGSRLTVL.

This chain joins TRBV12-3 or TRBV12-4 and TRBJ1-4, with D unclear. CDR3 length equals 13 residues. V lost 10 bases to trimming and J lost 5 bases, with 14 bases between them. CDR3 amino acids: CATRTGLNEKLFF. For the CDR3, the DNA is TGTGCCACGAGGACCGGATTAAATGAAAAACTGTTTTTT.

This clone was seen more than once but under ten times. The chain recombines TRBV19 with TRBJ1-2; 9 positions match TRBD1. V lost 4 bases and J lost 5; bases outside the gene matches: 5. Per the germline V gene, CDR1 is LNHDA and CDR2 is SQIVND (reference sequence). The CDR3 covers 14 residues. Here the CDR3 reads CASSRQGVKYGYTF. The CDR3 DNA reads TGTGCCAGTAGTAGACAGGGGGTGAAGTATGGCTACACCTTC.

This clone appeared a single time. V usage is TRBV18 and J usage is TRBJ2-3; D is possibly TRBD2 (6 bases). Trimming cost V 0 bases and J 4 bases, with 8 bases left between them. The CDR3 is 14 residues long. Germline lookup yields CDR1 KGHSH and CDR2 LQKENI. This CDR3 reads CASSPPGGPDTQYF. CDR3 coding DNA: TGTGCCAGCTCACCACCAGGAGGGCCAGATACGCAGTATTTT.

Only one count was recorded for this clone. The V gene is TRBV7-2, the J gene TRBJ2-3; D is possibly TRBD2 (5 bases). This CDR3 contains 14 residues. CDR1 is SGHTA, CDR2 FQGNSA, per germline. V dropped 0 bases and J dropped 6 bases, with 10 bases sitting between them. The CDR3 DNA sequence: TGTGCCAGCAGCTTAGCGAGGGTTGGGGATACGCAGTATTTT. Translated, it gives CASSLARVGDTQYF.

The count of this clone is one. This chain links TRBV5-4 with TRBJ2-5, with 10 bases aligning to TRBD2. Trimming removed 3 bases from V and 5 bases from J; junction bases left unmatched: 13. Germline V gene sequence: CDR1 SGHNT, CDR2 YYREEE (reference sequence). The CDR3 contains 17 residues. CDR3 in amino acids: CASSSAPWTSGGETQYF. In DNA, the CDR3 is TGTGCCAGCAGCTCCGCCCCATGGACTAGCGGTGGGGAGACCCAGTACTTC.

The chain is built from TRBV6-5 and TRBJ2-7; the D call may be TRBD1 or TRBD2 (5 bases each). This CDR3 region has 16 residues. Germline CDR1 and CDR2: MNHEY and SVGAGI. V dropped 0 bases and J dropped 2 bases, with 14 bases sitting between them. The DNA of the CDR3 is TGTGCCAGCAGTTACTCGGTCGGGGCCGTGACCTACGAGCAGTACTTC. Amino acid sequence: CASSYSVGAVTYEQYF.

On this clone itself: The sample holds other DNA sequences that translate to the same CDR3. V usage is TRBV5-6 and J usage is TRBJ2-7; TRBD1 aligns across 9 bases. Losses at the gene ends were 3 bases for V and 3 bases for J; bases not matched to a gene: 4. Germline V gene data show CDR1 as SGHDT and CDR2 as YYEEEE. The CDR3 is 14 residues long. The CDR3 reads CASSSPGQGYEQYF. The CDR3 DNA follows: TGTGCCAGCAGCTCCCCGGGACAGGGCTACGAGCAGTACTTC.

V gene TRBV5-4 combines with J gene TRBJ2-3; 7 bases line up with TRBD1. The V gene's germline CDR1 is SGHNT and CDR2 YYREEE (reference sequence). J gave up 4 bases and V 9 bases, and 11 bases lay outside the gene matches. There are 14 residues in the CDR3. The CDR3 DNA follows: TGTGCCATCGCAGGGGGAAGGGCTGCAGATACGCAGTATTTT. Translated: CAIAGGRAADTQYF. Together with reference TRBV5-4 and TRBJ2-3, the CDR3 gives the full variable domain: ETGVTQSPTHLIKTRGQQVTLRCSSQSGHNTVSWYQQALGQGPQFIFQYYREEENGRGNFPPRFSGLQFPNYSSELNVNALELDDSALYLCAIAGGRAADTQYFGPGTRLTVL.

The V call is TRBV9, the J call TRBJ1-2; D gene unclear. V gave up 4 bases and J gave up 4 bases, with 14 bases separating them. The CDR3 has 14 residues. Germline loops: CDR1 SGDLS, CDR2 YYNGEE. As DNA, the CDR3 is TGTGCCAGCAGCCCCCGTACAGTCAGCTATGGCTACACCTTC. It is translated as CASSPRTVSYGYTF.

CDR3 residues: CASSLATGFYEQYF. DNA of the CDR3: TGCGCCAGCAGCTTGGCAACAGGGTTCTACGAGCAGTACTTC. This sequence joins TRBV5-1 and TRBJ2-7, with D possibly matching TRBD1 (6 bases). Germline CDR1 and CDR2: SGHRS and YFSETQ. With 0 bases removed from V and 3 bases from J, the gap between germline ends came to 10 bases. The CDR3 extends over 14 amino acids.

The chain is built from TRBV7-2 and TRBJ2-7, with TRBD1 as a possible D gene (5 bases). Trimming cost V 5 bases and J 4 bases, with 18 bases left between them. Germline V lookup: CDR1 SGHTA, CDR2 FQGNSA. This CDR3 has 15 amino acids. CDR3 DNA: TGTGCCAGCAGCCCCCAGGGAAGCGTGGTTTACGAGCAGTACTTC. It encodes CASSPQGSVVYEQYF. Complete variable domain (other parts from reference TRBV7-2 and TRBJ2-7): GAGVSQSPSNKVTEKGKDVELRCDPISGHTALYWYRQSLGQGLEFLIYFQGNSAPDKSGLPSDRFSAERTGGSVSTLTIQRTQQEDSAVYLCASSPQGSVVYEQYFGPGTRLTVT.

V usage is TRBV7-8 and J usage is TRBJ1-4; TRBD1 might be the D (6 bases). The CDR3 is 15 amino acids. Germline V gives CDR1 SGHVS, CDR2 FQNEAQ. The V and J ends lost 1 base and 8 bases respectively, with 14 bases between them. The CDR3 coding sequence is TGTGCCAGCAGCTTAGGTTCGGGGGCAGGGGAAAAACTGTTTTTT. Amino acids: CASSLGSGAGEKLFF.

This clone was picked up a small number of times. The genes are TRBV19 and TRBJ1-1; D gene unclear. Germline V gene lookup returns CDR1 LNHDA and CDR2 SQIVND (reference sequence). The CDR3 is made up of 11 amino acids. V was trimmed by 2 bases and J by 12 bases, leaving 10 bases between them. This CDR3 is CASSINWATFF. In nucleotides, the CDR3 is TGTGCCAGTAGTATAAATTGGGCAACTTTCTTT.

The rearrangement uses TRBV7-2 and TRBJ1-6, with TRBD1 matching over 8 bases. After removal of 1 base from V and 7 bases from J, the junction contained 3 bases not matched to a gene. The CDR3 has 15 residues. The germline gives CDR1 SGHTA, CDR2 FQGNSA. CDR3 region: CASSLGQGWNSPLHF. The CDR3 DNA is TGTGCCAGCAGCTTAGGACAGGGGTGGAATTCACCCCTCCACTTT.

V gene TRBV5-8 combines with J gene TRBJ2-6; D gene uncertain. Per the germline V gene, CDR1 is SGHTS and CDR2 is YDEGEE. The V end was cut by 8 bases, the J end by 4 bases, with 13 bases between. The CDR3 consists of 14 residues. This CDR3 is CARDSMRGANVLTF. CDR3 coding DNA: TGTGCCAGAGACTCGATGAGGGGGGCCAACGTCCTGACTTTC.